The 21 T cell receptor beta chains below come from one sample, sequenced in a study of blood T cell repertoires in COVID-19. The method was immunoSEQ multiplex PCR; TCRdb's version includes in-frame clones alone and lacks a portion of them. The sample has around 69,000 clones, 84% seen once. Sample: peripheral blood. The receptors derive from a man in his forties or fifties with active COVID-19.

The rearrangement links TRBV5-8 to TRBJ1-2; 11 bases line up with TRBD1. Germline V gene lookup returns CDR1 SGHTS and CDR2 YDEGEE. CDR3 length: 15 amino acids. J was trimmed by 4 bases and V by 6 bases; bases with no gene match: 8. The CDR3, as DNA: TGTGCCAGCACGGACAGGGGGCGTGGAAGCTATGGCTACACCTTC. This gives the protein CASTDRGRGSYGYTF.

V usage is TRBV7-9 and J usage is TRBJ2-1; D remains ambiguous. Germline loops: CDR1 SEHNR, CDR2 FQNEAQ (reference sequence). CDR3 size: 14 residues. V lost 3 bases to trimming and J lost 3 bases, with 9 bases between them. The CDR3 spells CASSFGGDYNEQFF. In nucleotides, the CDR3 is TGTGCCAGCAGCTTTGGCGGAGACTACAATGAGCAGTTCTTC.

V usage is TRBV5-1 and J usage is TRBJ2-5, with TRBD2 matching 9 bases. CDR1 and CDR2 (germline): SGHRS, YFSETQ. The CDR3 is made up of 17 amino acids. V lost 3 bases to trimming and J lost 4 bases; unmatched junction nucleotides: 13. As DNA, the CDR3 is TGCGCCAGCAGCTCCACCCTGGGAGCGGGAGGTGGAGAGACCCAGTACTTC. It codes for CASSSTLGAGGGETQYF.

The J gene is TRBJ2-1, the V gene TRBV4-2, with TRBD2 as a possible D gene (6 bases). The CDR3 is made up of 16 amino acids. Germline V gives CDR1 LGHNA, CDR2 YNFKEQ. V lost 1 base and J lost 0, with 10 bases in between. CDR3 DNA sequence: TGTGCCAGCAGCCAAGTGGCCGGGAGCTCCTACAATGAGCAGTTCTTC. Protein: CASSQVAGSSYNEQFF.

This clone has a handful of counts. The gene calls are TRBV15 and TRBJ2-7; the match to TRBD2 covers 8 bases. After removal of 0 bases from V and 3 bases from J, the junction contained 4 bases not matched to a gene. Germline values: CDR1 LNHNV, CDR2 YYDKDF (reference sequence). The CDR3 sequence is 15 residues long. CDR3 DNA: TGTGCCACCAGCAGAGAACCGGGACTAGACTACGAGCAGTACTTC. Translated, it gives CATSREPGLDYEQYF.

This clone showed up just once. V and J are TRBV7-2 and TRBJ1-2; 9 nucleotides align to TRBD1. Germline-derived CDR1 and CDR2 are SGHTA and FQGNSA. J lost 4 bases, V lost 6 bases, and 12 bases had no gene match. This CDR3 has 16 residues. CDR3 loop: CASSPGGTGSTYGYTF. As DNA, the CDR3 is TGTGCCAGCAGTCCGGGAGGGACAGGGAGTACCTATGGCTACACCTTC.

J is TRBJ2-1 and V is TRBV30, with TRBD2 matching over 9 bases. CDR3 length: 15 residues. The trim removed 3 bases at V and 15 bases at J, leaving 18 bases unmatched. Germline V gene data show CDR1 as GTSNPN and CDR2 as SVGIG (reference sequence). The CDR3: CAWSLSGGLTNPPFF. The CDR3 bases are TGTGCCTGGAGCTTGAGCGGGGGGCTGACTAACCCGCCGTTCTTC. Looking up the rest from reference TRBV30 and TRBJ2-1 gives the full variable domain: SQTIHQWPATLVQPVGSPLSLECTVEGTSNPNLYWYRQAAGRGLQLLFYSVGIGQISSEVPQNLSASRPQDRQFILSSKKLLLSDSGFYLCAWSLSGGLTNPPFFGPGTRLTVL.

The V call is TRBV2, the J call TRBJ1-6, with 8 bases lining up with TRBD1. J gave up 5 bases and V 3 bases, and 6 bases lay outside the gene matches. There are 16 residues in the CDR3. Germline CDR1 and CDR2: SNHLY and FYNNEI. CDR3 sequence reads: CASSDQRQGNNSPLHF. In DNA form, the CDR3 reads TGTGCCAGCAGTGATCAGCGACAGGGGAATAATTCACCCCTCCACTTT.

This chain connects TRBV30 to TRBJ2-3; the D is unclear. The CDR3 extends over 13 amino acids. Germline V lookup: CDR1 GTSNPN, CDR2 SVGIG (reference sequence). Trimming pared 2 bases from V and 0 bases from J, leaving 6 bases between. The CDR3 protein is CAWSTVSTDTQYF. The DNA for the CDR3 is TGTGCCTGGAGTACAGTCAGCACAGATACGCAGTATTTT.

V is TRBV4-3 and J is TRBJ2-7, with a weak D call TRBD1 (5 bases). CDR1 and CDR2 from the germline V gene are LGHNA and YSLEER. The CDR3 runs 15 residues. Trimming removed 0 bases from V and 4 bases from J, with 13 bases in between. The CDR3 DNA reads TGCGCCAGCAGCCAAGATCCCAGGGATGGGTACGAGCAGTACTTC. Its protein is CASSQDPRDGYEQYF.

The chain carries TRBV18 and TRBJ2-7; 9 positions match TRBD1. Per the germline V gene, CDR1 is KGHSH and CDR2 is LQKENI. Unmatched junction bases numbered 10, after V lost 1 base and J lost 6 bases. The CDR3 covers 16 residues. The CDR3 DNA sequence: TGTGCCAGCTCACCACATTTCGAACAGGGGGCGGTCGAGCAGTACTTC. Translating it yields CASSPHFEQGAVEQYF.

The rearrangement links TRBV7-9 to TRBJ1-1; the D is unclear. Germline-derived CDR1 and CDR2 are SEHNR and FQNEAQ (reference sequence). The V gene lost 8 bases and the J gene lost 5 bases, with 18 bases spanning the gap. The CDR3 length is 14 residues. The CDR3 nucleotides are TGTGCCAGCCGACGGGTAGGTGAGTGGACTGAAGCTTTCTTT. Its protein product is CASRRVGEWTEAFF.

This clone showed up just once. The chain is built from TRBV6-5 and TRBJ2-6; the D is unclear. Germline CDR1 and CDR2: MNHEY and SVGAGI. This CDR3 contains 15 residues. V was trimmed by 5 bases and J by 0 bases, leaving 8 bases between them. The CDR3 sequence is CASSPYSSGANVLTF. The DNA of the CDR3 is TGTGCCAGCAGTCCCTATTCCTCTGGGGCCAACGTCCTGACTTTC.

The rearrangement links TRBV28 to TRBJ2-2; 8 nucleotides line up with TRBD1. J lost 5 bases, V lost 3 bases, and 5 bases had no gene match. Germline CDR1 is MDHEN and CDR2 is SYDVKM. The CDR3 consists of 15 residues. The CDR3 is CASSFGQGWTGELFF. The CDR3 coding sequence is TGTGCCAGCAGTTTCGGACAGGGCTGGACCGGGGAGCTGTTTTTT.

CDR3 DNA: TGTGCCAGCAGTTCCCCAGGATCTGAGCCCCAGCATTTT. The encoded protein is CASSSPGSEPQHF. The rearrangement uses TRBV28 and TRBJ1-5; no definite D call. CDR1 MDHEN and CDR2 SYDVKM come from the germline V gene. Between the trimmed V and J ends, which lost 4 bases and 8 bases, there was a span of 12 bases. The CDR3 has 13 residues.

This clone was picked up one time. This chain uses TRBV5-8 with TRBJ1-5; 7 bases agree with TRBD1. The CDR3 has 13 residues. Trimming took 3 bases from V and 5 from J; bases not matched to a gene: 2. Germline CDR1 and CDR2: SGHTS and YDEGEE. CDR3 sequence reads: CASSSDRDQPQHF. The CDR3 bases are TGTGCCAGCAGCTCCGACAGGGATCAGCCCCAGCATTTT.

V and J are TRBV30 and TRBJ2-1, with no clear D. Per germline, CDR1 GTSNPN and CDR2 SVGIG (reference sequence). Trimming cost V 5 bases and J 6 bases, with 17 bases left between them. The CDR3 is 14 residues long. The CDR3 spells CAWLGSPRVNEQFF. In DNA, the CDR3 is TGTGCCTGGTTGGGCAGCCCGAGAGTCAATGAGCAGTTCTTC.

The genes are TRBV29-1 and TRBJ2-7; D remains unclear. Trimming left V 4 bases short and J 0 bases short, with 7 bases between. CDR3 size: 12 residues. Per the germline V gene, CDR1 is SQVTM and CDR2 is ANQGSEA. The CDR3 reads CSVADSSYEQYF. The CDR3 DNA sequence: TGCAGCGTTGCCGATAGCTCCTACGAGCAGTACTTC.

The gene calls are TRBV6-5 and TRBJ2-4, with no clear D. Trimming removed 2 bases from V and 0 bases from J, with 8 bases in between. CDR3 size: 15 residues. From germline, CDR1 is MNHEY and CDR2 SVGAGI. The CDR3 spells CASSYTPLAKNIQYF. The CDR3 DNA is TGTGCCAGCAGTTACACACCATTAGCCAAAAACATTCAGTACTTC.

The chain carries TRBV25-1 and TRBJ1-2, with 11 bases that match TRBD1. The V gene's germline CDR1 is MGHDK and CDR2 SYGVNS. This CDR3 is 13 amino acids long. V shed 4 bases and J 8 bases; nucleotides not matched to a gene: 3. CDR3 coding DNA: TGTGCCAGCAGTGCGGGACAGGGGGACGGCTACACCTTC. Its translation: CASSAGQGDGYTF.

The rearrangement links TRBV2 to TRBJ1-4; perhaps TRBD1 as D (5 bases). The CDR3 runs 16 residues. Germline V gene lookup returns CDR1 SNHLY and CDR2 FYNNEI. Trimming left V 6 bases short and J 0 bases short, with 14 bases between. This CDR3 reads CASSRQLTTTNEKLFF. CDR3 coding DNA: TGTGCCAGCAGCAGACAGCTAACCACAACTAATGAAAAACTGTTTTTT.